The next 25 T cell receptor beta chains were all read from a single sample in a study of blood T cell repertoires in COVID-19. TCRdb's table, derived via immunoSEQ multiplex PCR, lists solely in-frame clones and lacks some. The data contain about 330,000 clones, roughly 87% of them singletons. The sample consisted of PBMCs or T cells enriched from blood (not recorded which). The receptors come from a woman in her twenties or thirties who had recovered from COVID-19.

The chain carries TRBV10-3 and TRBJ1-1; D uncertain. Trimming left V 2 bases short and J 2 bases short, with 3 bases between. The germline V gene encodes CDR1 ENHRY and CDR2 SYGVKD. The CDR3 is 12 amino acids. The CDR3 reads CAISEGNTEAFF. CDR3 sequence (DNA): TGTGCCATCAGTGAGGGCAACACTGAAGCTTTCTTT.

V and J are TRBV28 and TRBJ1-1; the D is unclear. V shed 6 bases and J shed 1 base, with 15 bases lying between them. The CDR3 sequence is 15 residues long. Germline values: CDR1 MDHEN, CDR2 SYDVKM. CDR3 protein: CASRGRVTTNTEAFF. The CDR3 DNA reads as TGTGCCAGCAGAGGGCGGGTTACCACGAACACTGAAGCTTTCTTT.

The chain has TRBV5-1 and TRBJ1-2, with TRBD1 matching 9 bases. Germline values: CDR1 SGHRS, CDR2 YFSETQ. V lost 1 base, J lost 4 bases, and 8 bases stayed unmatched. This CDR3 has 16 amino acids. CDR3 sequence reads: CASSLTTGGMSYGYTF. The CDR3 nucleotides are TGCGCCAGCAGCTTGACGACAGGGGGAATGAGCTATGGCTACACCTTC.

J is TRBJ1-6 and V is TRBV4-3, with 7 bases lining up with TRBD1. The CDR3 covers 14 residues. The J segment lost 6 bases and the V segment lost 4 bases, leaving 3 bases of the junction unmatched. Germline assignment: CDR1 LGHNA and CDR2 YSLEER. DNA of the CDR3: TGCGCCAGCAGCCGCGGGACAGCTAATTCACCCCTCCACTTT. It yields the protein CASSRGTANSPLHF.

The rearrangement links TRBV29-1 to TRBJ1-1; perhaps TRBD1 as D (5 bases). Trimming cost V 0 bases and J 11 bases, with 10 bases left between them. Germline CDR1 is SQVTM and CDR2 is ANQGSEA. The CDR3 runs to 11 residues. The CDR3, as DNA: TGCAGCGTTGAAGACGGTGCAGGGGCTTTCTTT. Protein product: CSVEDGAGAFF.

The V call is TRBV5-4, the J call TRBJ2-3, with 12 nucleotides matching TRBD2. The CDR3 covers 16 residues. The trim removed 6 bases at V and 0 bases at J, leaving 5 bases unmatched. The germline V gene has CDR1 SGHNT and CDR2 YYREEE (reference sequence). CDR3 sequence: CASTSGGAPSTDTQYF. Written as DNA, the CDR3 is TGTGCCAGCACTAGCGGGGGGGCTCCCAGCACAGATACGCAGTATTTT.

The genes are TRBV10-3 and TRBJ2-3; 12 nucleotides align to TRBD2. Germline V CDR1 and CDR2: ENHRY, SYGVKD. With 10 bases clipped from V and 1 base from J, the junction kept 3 bases outside the gene matches. The CDR3 sequence is 14 residues long. CDR3 in amino acids: CATRLAGGTDTQYF. As DNA, the CDR3 is TGTGCCACCAGACTAGCGGGGGGCACAGATACGCAGTATTTT.

The rearrangement links TRBV7-6 to TRBJ1-3; the D is unclear. The CDR3 covers 16 residues. In germline, CDR1 is SGHVS, CDR2 FNYEAQ. The V end lost 1 base, the J end lost 0 bases, and 10 bases lay between the germline ends. The CDR3 protein is CASSLGTGSSGNTIYF. Here the CDR3 DNA reads TGTGCCAGCAGCTTAGGGACGGGGAGCTCTGGAAACACCATATATTTT.

V usage is TRBV13 and J usage is TRBJ1-6, with 7 bases fitting TRBD1. The junction had 4 bases not matched to a gene; V was cut back by 2 bases and J by 3 bases. The V gene's germline CDR1 is PRHDT and CDR2 FYEKMQ (reference sequence). CDR3 length equals 16 residues. CDR3: CASSLQGELYNSPLHF. Here the CDR3 DNA reads TGTGCCAGCAGCTTACAGGGGGAACTCTATAATTCACCCCTCCACTTT.

The J gene is TRBJ2-5, the V gene TRBV6-5; 8 bases are shared with TRBD2. The CDR3 runs to 15 residues. Looked up from germline, CDR1 is MNHEY and CDR2 is SVGAGI. V gave up 7 bases and J gave up 5 bases; unmatched junction bases: 12. As DNA, the CDR3 is TGTGCCAGCAACTATCGGGGGGGCCTTGGGGAGACCCAGTACTTC. As protein: CASNYRGGLGETQYF.

The chain couples TRBV6-6 to TRBJ1-2; D may be TRBD1 (5 bases). The CDR3 extends over 15 amino acids. V gave up 5 bases and J gave up 0 bases, with 13 bases separating them. The germline CDR1 and CDR2 sequences are MNHNY and SVGAGI (reference sequence). Here the CDR3 DNA reads TGTGCCAGCAGTCCCTCGGGAGGGGCTAACTATGGCTACACCTTC. It encodes CASSPSGGANYGYTF.

The rearrangement joins TRBV29-1 to TRBJ1-2; the match to TRBD1 covers 8 bases. The CDR3 has 14 residues. Germline V gives CDR1 SQVTM, CDR2 ANQGSEA. The junction had 9 bases not matched to a gene; V was cut back by 3 bases and J by 6 bases. The DNA of the CDR3 is TGCAGCGTTGATGGTGGGACAGGACAACATGGCTACACCTTC. Amino acids: CSVDGGTGQHGYTF. Looking up the rest from reference TRBV29-1 and TRBJ1-2 gives the full variable domain: SAVISQKPSRDICQRGTSLTIQCQVDSQVTMMFWYRQQPGQSLTLIATANQGSEATYESGFVIDKFPISRPNLTFSTLTVSNMSPEDSSIYLCSVDGGTGQHGYTFGSGTRLTVV.

The gene calls are TRBV19 and TRBJ2-7, with a tentative D call TRBD1 (6 bases). The CDR3 has 13 residues. Trimming stripped 7 bases from V and 6 bases from J, with 16 bases between. Germline V lookup: CDR1 LNHDA, CDR2 SQIVND (reference sequence). CDR3 protein: CASTDLQGREQYF. In nucleotides, the CDR3 is TGTGCCAGTACCGACTTACAGGGTCGCGAGCAGTACTTC.

The rearrangement joins TRBV5-1 to TRBJ1-2; a possible D gene is TRBD1 (6 bases). CDR1 SGHRS and CDR2 YFSETQ come from the germline V gene. The V end lost 0 bases, the J end lost 7 bases, and 13 bases lay between the germline ends. The CDR3 spans 14 residues. CDR3 DNA sequence: TGCGCCAGCAGCTTGGAGGGGGGGCCGGGTGGCTACACCTTC. Amino acid sequence: CASSLEGGPGGYTF.

The chain couples TRBV28 to TRBJ1-2; 7 nucleotides agree with TRBD1. The CDR3 runs 15 residues. Trimming cost V 2 bases and J 3 bases; bases outside gene matches: 6. Germline V gene data show CDR1 as MDHEN and CDR2 as SYDVKM. CDR3 nucleotides: TGTGCCAGCAGTTTACGACCAGGGGGAGACTATGGCTACACCTTC. Encoded protein: CASSLRPGGDYGYTF.

The V and J genes are TRBV7-9 and TRBJ1-2; TRBD1 matches at 9 bases. Losses at the gene ends were 1 base for V and 4 bases for J; bases not matched to a gene: 4. CDR3 length: 15 amino acids. Germline lookup yields CDR1 SEHNR and CDR2 FQNEAQ (reference sequence). The CDR3 here is CASSLGTGASYGYTF. CDR3 nucleotides: TGTGCCAGCAGCTTAGGGACAGGGGCTTCCTATGGCTACACCTTC.

This clone appeared a few times. The V gene is TRBV24-1, the J gene TRBJ2-5; 13 bases match TRBD2. After removal of 2 bases from V and 2 bases from J, the junction contained 4 bases not matched to a gene. Germline loops: CDR1 KGHDR, CDR2 SFDVKD. The CDR3 loop spans 17 amino acids. CDR3 loop: CATSDSGLAGKQETQYF. CDR3 DNA sequence: TGTGCCACCAGTGATTCGGGACTAGCGGGGAAACAAGAGACCCAGTACTTC.

The gene calls are TRBV15 and TRBJ1-6; D uncertain. The CDR3 totals 15 residues. V lost 0 bases to trimming and J lost 5 bases, with 8 bases between them. CDR1 and CDR2 (germline): LNHNV, YYDKDF (reference sequence). CDR3 nucleotides: TGTGCCACCAGCAGAGATCCCGGGAATAATTCACCCCTCCACTTT. Amino acid sequence: CATSRDPGNNSPLHF.

This clone was counted only a few times. This chain links TRBV29-1 with TRBJ1-6; 9 bases agree with TRBD1. Germline V gives CDR1 SQVTM, CDR2 ANQGSEA. The CDR3 runs 14 residues. J lost 9 bases, V lost 6 bases, and 9 bases had no gene match. This CDR3 reads CSVRTGTGISPLHF. In nucleotides, the CDR3 is TGCAGCGTGAGAACCGGGACAGGGATTTCACCCCTCCACTTT.

This clone turned up a few times. The chain joins TRBV11-2 to TRBJ2-1; perhaps TRBD2 as D (5 bases). Per the germline V gene, CDR1 is SGHAT and CDR2 is FQNNGV. Deletions cut 4 bases from V and 0 bases from J, with 22 bases between. There are 19 residues in the CDR3. CDR3 sequence (DNA): TGTGCCAGCAGCTCCACCCCCCCCGGGGTCTTAAGCTCCTACAATGAGCAGTTCTTC. Translating it yields CASSSTPPGVLSSYNEQFF.

The chain uses TRBV19 and TRBJ2-7, with 10 bases identical to TRBD1. Germline V gene lookup returns CDR1 LNHDA and CDR2 SQIVND (reference sequence). V lost 5 bases to trimming and J lost 2 bases; unmatched junction nucleotides: 6. The CDR3 extends over 15 amino acids. CDR3 nucleotide sequence: TGTGCCAGTAGTCCAGACAGGGGGCTCCCCTACGAGCAGTACTTC. Protein: CASSPDRGLPYEQYF.

The CDR3 protein is CASSPPGTGSGYTF. CDR3 in DNA: TGTGCCAGCTCACCACCCGGGACAGGGAGCGGCTACACCTTC. The genes are TRBV18 and TRBJ1-2; TRBD1 matches at 9 bases. The V gene's germline CDR1 is KGHSH and CDR2 LQKENI. This CDR3 contains 14 residues. Trimming removed 0 bases from V and 8 bases from J; junction bases left unmatched: 4.

In its sample, this clone was seen once. J is TRBJ2-1 and V is TRBV18; TRBD2 might be the D (6 bases). V was pared by 0 bases and J by 0 bases, with 9 bases between. From germline, CDR1 is KGHSH and CDR2 LQKENI. This CDR3 region has 16 residues. The CDR3 nucleotides read TGTGCCAGCTCACCACCGGAGGGACCCTCCTACAATGAGCAGTTCTTC. Amino acid sequence: CASSPPEGPSYNEQFF.

This chain connects TRBV4-1 to TRBJ1-1; 7 bases agree with TRBD1. The length of the CDR3 is 15 residues. From germline, CDR1 is MGHRA and CDR2 YSYEKL. V was pared by 6 bases and J by 5 bases, with 12 bases of the junction left unmatched. The CDR3 is CASRENRGWATEAFF. The CDR3 DNA is TGCGCCAGCAGAGAGAACAGGGGTTGGGCTACTGAAGCTTTCTTT.

The CDR3 sequence: CASSLKQGNRETQYF. In DNA, the CDR3 is TGTGCCAGCAGTCTCAAACAGGGGAATAGAGAGACCCAGTACTTC. The V gene is TRBV6-5, the J gene TRBJ2-5; 7 bases are a match to TRBD1. The CDR3 length is 15 residues. With V trimmed by 5 bases and J by 4 bases, 10 bases remained unmatched. Germline CDR1 reads MNHEY; CDR2 reads SVGAGI.